This is a list of T cell receptor beta chains from one sample in a study of blood T cell repertoires in COVID-19. The repertoire was sequenced with immunoSEQ multiplex PCR; TCRdb's copy has only in-frame clones and lacks some. The repertoire holds roughly 200,000 clones, with roughly 91% as singletons. The source material was PBMCs or T cells enriched from blood (not recorded which). The origin of the receptors is a woman aged 30 to 39 with acute COVID-19. Both conserved end residues are part of each CDR3. Each record gives: V gene, clone size, CDR3 protein. Not all rows give a size; the values are once, few, many and, for expanded clones, a class.

TRBV10-2	-	CASSVVAHEQYF
TRBV25-1	-	CASKREGEQYF
TRBV9	-	CASSVTGGITNEKLFF
TRBV27	once	CASRWTGGNYGYTF
TRBV18	once	CASSPAPTSGGSYEKLFF
TRBV15	-	CATSRDVVAGSSFVEQYF
TRBV5-4	once	CASHATAGYGYTF
TRBV5-1	-	CASSPPQAGELADTQYF
TRBV9	once	CASSTLGQGNTEAFF
TRBV9	-	CASSVRSWGAEAFF
TRBV9	once	CASSSRLPGGEAFF
TRBV28	-	CASSLWGRRTSYNEQFF
TRBV5-6	-	CASSFGIHLSYEQYF
TRBV27	-	CASSLAPPDRISYNEQFF
TRBV11-2	-	CASSPRMGQEYNEQFF
TRBV30	-	CAWTSRSYNEQFF
TRBV7-3	once	CASSSGTGASSTDTQYF
TRBV15	-	CATSRDRGARVTGELFF
TRBV7-2	-	CASSYLTGPPASTYGYTF
TRBV6-5	-	CASIPGGGAYNEQFF
TRBV4-3	once	CASSPESTGTGDAKTNEQFF
TRBV7-9	few	CASSDFSGTENSPLHF
TRBV19	-	CASKRQGNSPLHF
TRBV4-2	-	CASSQDRWTGANYGYTF